This T cell receptor (beta chain) emerged from a study of CD8 T cells in Susac syndrome. Study summary: The sequenced Susac syndrome patients comprised six with active disease and about eight in remission. The Susac syndrome patients were therapy-naive, on corticosteroids, or on intravenous immunoglobulin alone at blood draw.

The V gene lost 4 bases and the J gene lost 4 bases, with 13 bases spanning the gap. The CDR3 spans 14 residues. Germline V CDR1 and CDR2: ENHRY, SYGVKD. RNA, at about 0.45 to 1 ug, was reverse transcribed with random hexamers. An immunoSEQ multiplex PCR amplified TCR beta CDR3 over 54 Vbeta and 13 Jbeta. MiXCR, run by TCRdb on the immunoSEQ multiplex PCR reads, gives a single entry per CDR3 protein. The sample has roughly 180,000 distinct CDR3 sequences, around 94% seen once. Patients having Susac syndrome satisfied recently defined diagnostic criteria for definite or probable disease. Sequenced material: CD4+ T cells from PBMCs. The chain combines TRBV10-3 with TRBJ1-2, with D maybe TRBD1 (5 bases). The sequence was obtained from a human donor with Susac syndrome. Here the CDR3 reads CAISGTLPSYGYTF. CDR3 DNA sequence: TGTGCCATCAGTGGGACACTTCCTTCCTATGGCTACACCTTC.